A selection of T cell receptor beta chains follows, all from one sample in a study of identical twins. TCRdb itself ran the 5' RACE reads through MiXCR, one entry per CDR3 protein. In the table there are some 570,000 distinct CDR3 sequences, around 20% of which are singletons. These records were also assigned to another study, of yellow fever vaccine responses in identical twins.

Sequences were obtained from CD4+ T cells sorted from blood. The receptors were gathered from a woman aged 18-29 years in good health. Each CDR3 is given with its conserved first and last residue. The D gene is left open where the match is weak. The size field is filled for only some rows; it gives once, few, many or a size class.

>TRBD1|NA|TRBJ2-7|TRBV20-1
CSASSNRDSYSYEQYF
TGCAGTGCTAGCTCCAACCGGGACAGCTACTCCTACGAGCAGTACTTC
>NA|NA|TRBJ2-7|TRBV20-1
CSARLLANEQYF
TGCAGTGCTAGGCTACTAGCAAACGAGCAGTACTTC
>TRBD2|NA|TRBJ2-1|TRBV15
CATSRKTSGRAHEQFF
TGTGCCACCAGCAGAAAAACTAGCGGGAGGGCCCATGAGCAGTTCTTC
>TRBD2|few|TRBJ2-7|TRBV10-3
CAISGSSGSYEQYF
TGTGCCATCAGTGGGTCTAGCGGCTCCTACGAGCAGTACTTC
>NA|many|TRBJ1-6|TRBV5-1
CASSPGDGANSPLHF
TGCGCCAGCTCTCCGGGGGATGGGGCAAATTCACCCCTCCACTTT
>NA|few|TRBJ2-3|TRBV7-8
CASSLRQLTDTQYF
TGTGCCAGCAGCTTGAGGCAACTCACAGATACGCAGTATTTT
>NA|NA|TRBJ2-5|TRBV4-1
CASSRQDRGTQYF
TGCGCCAGCAGCCGACAGGACCGCGGGACCCAGTACTTC
>TRBD1|NA|TRBJ1-2|TRBV20-1
CSARISGQGDRANYGYTF
TGCAGTGCTAGAATATCGGGACAGGGAGACCGGGCTAACTATGGCTACACCTTC
>NA|few|TRBJ2-5|TRBV6-5
CASSFSPGENQETQYF
TGTGCCAGCAGTTTCTCCCCTGGGGAAAACCAAGAGACCCAGTACTTC
>NA|NA|TRBJ1-2|TRBV3-1
CASSYREYGYGYTF
TGTGCCAGCAGCTACAGGGAGTACGGCTATGGCTACACCTTC
>TRBD2|NA|TRBJ2-5|TRBV28
CASSFDLAGGVETQYF
TGTGCCAGCAGCTTTGACTTAGCGGGGGGTGTTGAGACCCAGTACTTC
>NA|NA|TRBJ1-5|TRBV7-6
CASSLGLGNQPQHF
TGTGCCAGCAGCTTAGGGCTTGGCAATCAGCCCCAGCATTTT
>NA|NA|TRBJ2-1|TRBV10-3
CAISEGLSSSYNEQFF
TGTGCCATCAGTGAGGGTCTTTCAAGCTCCTACAATGAGCAGTTCTTC
>NA|many|TRBJ1-5|TRBV27
CASSLFALNQPQHF
TGTGCCAGCAGTTTATTCGCGCTTAATCAGCCCCAGCATTTT
>NA|many|TRBJ2-1|TRBV5-5
CASSWTVNEQFF
TGTGCCAGCAGTTGGACAGTCAATGAGCAGTTCTTC
>TRBD2|NA|TRBJ2-5|TRBV24-1
CATSDKGLAEETQYF
TGTGCCACCAGTGATAAGGGACTAGCGGAAGAGACCCAGTACTTC
>NA|NA|TRBJ2-3|TRBV7-7
CASSLEFSTDTQYF
TGTGCCAGCAGCTTAGAGTTCTCCACAGATACGCAGTATTTT
>TRBD1|NA|TRBJ1-1|TRBV15
CATSKSFLRQGADTEAFF
TGTGCCACCAGCAAGAGCTTCCTTCGACAGGGCGCGGACACTGAAGCTTTCTTT
>TRBD2|NA|TRBJ2-3|TRBV9
CASSVVVAGRTDTQYF
TGTGCCAGCAGCGTAGTAGTAGCGGGACGGACAGATACGCAGTATTTT
>NA|NA|TRBJ2-2|TRBV7-9
CASSSRRVTGELFF
TGTGCCAGCAGCTCGAGGCGAGTCACCGGGGAGCTGTTTTTT
>TRBD2|few|TRBJ2-1|TRBV12-3/TRBV12-4
CASSQDPLAGEQFF
TGTGCCAGCAGTCAAGACCCACTAGCGGGGGAGCAGTTCTTC
>TRBD2|NA|TRBJ2-1|TRBV11-2
CASSLGGLAVDEQFF
TGTGCCAGCAGCTTAGGGGGACTAGCGGTAGATGAGCAGTTCTTC
>TRBD2|few|TRBJ2-3|TRBV12-3/TRBV12-4
CASSLVPSGRATDTQYF
TGTGCCAGCAGTTTAGTCCCTAGCGGGAGGGCCACAGATACGCAGTATTTT
>TRBD1|NA|TRBJ1-6|TRBV2
CASNGGQTYNSPLHF
TGTGCCAGCAATGGGGGACAGACCTATAATTCACCCCTCCACTTT
>NA|NA|TRBJ1-5|TRBV3-1
CASSQDSLNQPQHF
TGTGCCAGCAGCCAGGACAGTCTCAATCAGCCCCAGCATTTT
>NA|NA|TRBJ2-5|TRBV15
CATGSEETQYF
TGTGCCACCGGTTCAGAGGAGACCCAGTACTTC
>TRBD1|few|TRBJ1-2|TRBV6-2/TRBV6-3
CASSDPGGMNYGYTF
TGTGCCAGCTCGGATCCAGGGGGAATGAACTATGGCTACACCTTC
>NA|few|TRBJ2-5|TRBV5-1
CASSLTRGEETQYF
TGCGCCAGCAGCTTGACCAGGGGGGAAGAGACCCAGTACTTC
>NA|NA|TRBJ1-5|TRBV12-3/TRBV12-4
CASSTQIWGNQPQHF
TGTGCCAGCAGTACACAAATATGGGGCAATCAGCCCCAGCATTTT
>NA|few|TRBJ2-7|TRBV27
CASSPYTYEQYF
TGTGCCAGCAGTCCTTATACCTACGAGCAGTACTTC
>TRBD1|few|TRBJ1-1|TRBV18
CASSPDRGANTEAFF
TGTGCCAGCTCACCGGACAGGGGGGCGAACACTGAAGCTTTCTTT
>NA|NA|TRBJ2-7|TRBV11-2
CASSRPYREGEQYF
TGTGCCAGCAGCCGACCCTACAGGGAAGGCGAGCAGTACTTC
>TRBD1|NA|TRBJ2-1|TRBV29-1
CSVAKVQGAGNEQFF
TGCAGCGTGGCTAAGGTTCAGGGGGCAGGCAATGAGCAGTTCTTC
>NA|NA|TRBJ2-7|TRBV5-5
CASRYLRGSYEQYF
TGTGCCAGCAGATACCTCAGGGGATCCTACGAGCAGTACTTC
>TRBD1|NA|TRBJ2-3|TRBV9
CASSVTGGRWWGTDTQYF
TGTGCCAGCAGCGTCACAGGGGGCAGGTGGTGGGGCACAGATACGCAGTATTTT
>NA|few|TRBJ2-1|TRBV15
CATSRDNSAREKFF
TGTGCCACCAGCAGAGATAATTCCGCCAGGGAAAAGTTCTTC
>TRBD2|NA|TRBJ2-1|TRBV15
CATSRDLIAGANEQFF
TGTGCCACCAGCAGAGATCTGATAGCGGGAGCCAATGAGCAGTTCTTC
>TRBD1|many|TRBJ2-5|TRBV4-2
CASSQGQGTSETQYF
TGTGCCAGCAGCCAGGGACAGGGCACTTCAGAGACCCAGTACTTC
>NA|few|TRBJ2-5|TRBV7-9
CAIEGLFRETQYF
TGTGCCATCGAGGGGTTGTTTCGGGAGACCCAGTACTTC
>TRBD1|NA|TRBJ1-2|TRBV11-2
CASGNQGAHGYTF
TGTGCCAGCGGGAATCAGGGGGCGCATGGCTACACCTTC
>NA|few|TRBJ1-1|TRBV6-1
CASSEKGIEAFF
TGTGCCAGCAGTGAAAAGGGTATTGAAGCTTTCTTT
>NA|NA|TRBJ1-3|TRBV29-1
CSGIFWDTIYF
TGCAGCGGGATCTTTTGGGACACCATATATTTT
>NA|NA|TRBJ2-1|TRBV3-1
CASTQLPGVVNEQFF
TGTGCCAGCACCCAACTACCGGGGGTGGTCAATGAGCAGTTCTTC
>NA|NA|TRBJ2-6|TRBV4-1
CASSPPPGGISGANVLTF
TGCGCCAGCAGCCCCCCACCCGGCGGGATCTCTGGGGCCAACGTCCTGACTTTC